This T cell receptor (beta chain) was recovered during a study of memory CD4+ T cells and cytomegalovirus serostatus. Whole-study findings and limits: CD4+ memory repertoires contained about 40% of the roughly 160 reported CMV TCRbeta sequences.

Points on this clone: What it recognizes is unknown.

The sort gate was single viable CD3+CD4+CD8-CD45RO+ cells for memory CD4+ T cells. The V and J ends lost 6 bases and 4 bases respectively, with 12 bases between them. Germline CDR1 SGHTA, CDR2 FQGNSA. The CDR3 runs to 13 residues. Profiled with immunoSEQ multiplex PCR; TCRdb holds only in-frame clones, not every one. Among 55,000 or so clones listed, more than 70% were seen once. The V gene is TRBV7-2, the J gene TRBJ1-2; D ambiguous. The clonotype comes from an adult in good health and CMV-seropositive. Input material: memory CD4+ T cells from blood. The CDR3 protein is CASSFDKTYGYTF. CDR3 nucleotides: TGTGCCAGCAGTTTCGACAAGACCTATGGCTACACCTTC.